A single sample is the source of the 18 T cell receptor beta chains below, sequenced in a study of CD8 T cells in Susac syndrome. cDNA came from approximately 0.5 to 1 ug RNA primed by random hexamers. One entry per CDR3 protein, called by TCRdb with MiXCR from the immunoSEQ multiplex PCR reads. The sample lists about 250,000 distinct CDR3 sequences, roughly 95% seen once, with about 0.07% in the top ten. The sample taken for sequencing was CD4+ T cells from PBMCs. These receptors originate from a human donor with multiple sclerosis.

J is TRBJ1-2 and V is TRBV12-3 or TRBV12-4; unclear D gene. The CDR3 loop spans 16 amino acids. Trimming shortened V by 1 base and J by 4 bases, and 16 bases separated the two germline ends. The CDR3: CASSLEGAGAPYGYTF. CDR3 in DNA: TGTGCCAGCAGTTTAGAGGGCGCAGGAGCCCCCTATGGCTACACCTTC.

The chain joins TRBV19 to TRBJ1-2; 7 bases agree with TRBD1. The CDR3 runs 14 residues. Losses at the gene ends were 4 bases for V and 7 bases for J; bases not matched to a gene: 9. Germline CDR1 is LNHDA and CDR2 is SQIVND (reference sequence). CDR3 DNA: TGTGCCAGTAGTAAAGGGGGCCTCCCCCTTGGCTACACCTTC. It translates to CASSKGGLPLGYTF.

V usage is TRBV29-1 and J usage is TRBJ2-2; TRBD2 matches at 16 bases. J gave up 5 bases and V 7 bases, and 7 bases lay outside the gene matches. Germline V CDR1 and CDR2: SQVTM, ANQGSEA. The CDR3 runs 16 residues. The CDR3 DNA sequence: TGCAGCGCTACTCCGGGACTAGCGGGGGGGACCGGGGAGCTGTTTTTT. Its protein is CSATPGLAGGTGELFF.

The chain employs TRBV11-3 and TRBJ1-1; maybe TRBD1 (5 bases). Germline V gene lookup returns CDR1 SGHNT and CDR2 YENEEA. The CDR3 runs 13 residues. V gave up 5 bases and J gave up 10 bases, with 17 bases separating them. DNA of the CDR3: TGTGCCAGCAGCCAAGGGGACTCCCGCGCAGCTTTCTTT. Its translation is CASSQGDSRAAFF.

V gene TRBV9 combines with J gene TRBJ2-5; 7 bases are a match to TRBD1. Germline lookup yields CDR1 SGDLS and CDR2 YYNGEE. Losses at the gene ends were 4 bases for V and 7 bases for J; bases not matched to a gene: 10. The CDR3 spans 14 residues. This CDR3 reads CASSPEGAEGTQYF. Here the CDR3 DNA reads TGTGCCAGCAGCCCAGAGGGGGCAGAGGGGACCCAGTACTTC.

This rearrangement joins TRBV12-3 or TRBV12-4 to TRBJ1-5; no clear D gene. The CDR3 runs 14 residues. Trimming cost V 5 bases and J 3 bases, with 11 bases left between them. The CDR3 loop reads CASSTDRYNQPQHF. The CDR3 coding sequence is TGTGCCAGCAGTACTGACCGATACAATCAGCCCCAGCATTTT.

The chain combines TRBV7-3 with TRBJ2-7; TRBD1 or TRBD2 may be the D gene (5 bases each). The CDR3 is made up of 15 amino acids. Trimming stripped 3 bases from V and 1 base from J, with 13 bases between. Germline CDR1 is SGHTA and CDR2 is FQGTGA. The CDR3 sequence is CASSFGASKSYEQYF. In DNA, the CDR3 is TGTGCCAGCAGCTTCGGGGCCTCTAAGTCCTACGAGCAGTACTTC.

The V gene is TRBV19, the J gene TRBJ2-3; D gene ambiguous. This CDR3 has 13 residues. V shed 4 bases and J shed 3 bases, with 8 bases lying between them. CDR1 is LNHDA, CDR2 SQIVND, per germline (reference sequence). CDR3 DNA: TGTGCCAGTAGTACGGTGGAGACAGATACGCAGTATTTT. Amino acids: CASSTVETDTQYF.

V gene TRBV3-1 combines with J gene TRBJ2-3; D possibly corresponds to TRBD2 (5 bases). Germline loops: CDR1 LGHDT, CDR2 YNNKEL (reference sequence). Trimming shortened V by 1 base and J by 2 bases, and 10 bases separated the two germline ends. The CDR3 spans 15 residues. The CDR3: CASSQAGRDTDTQYF. CDR3 sequence (DNA): TGTGCCAGCAGCCAAGCGGGCCGGGACACAGATACGCAGTATTTT.

The J gene is TRBJ2-7, the V gene TRBV7-2; D is perhaps TRBD1 or TRBD2 (5 bases each). There are 15 residues in the CDR3. The germline V gene has CDR1 SGHTA and CDR2 FQGNSA. The ends were cut back, 1 base at V and 1 base at J, with 11 bases in the middle. The CDR3 DNA sequence: TGTGCCAGCAGCTTAGGGGGCCGGGGTTCCTACGAGCAGTACTTC. It is translated as CASSLGGRGSYEQYF.

The chain links TRBV5-1 to TRBJ2-5, with TRBD2 matching over 11 bases. There are 14 residues in the CDR3. CDR1 is SGHRS, CDR2 YFSETQ, per germline. The junction had 5 bases not matched to a gene; V was cut back by 5 bases and J by 5 bases. The chain's CDR3 is CASRTSGSFETQYF. The CDR3 DNA follows: TGCGCCAGCAGAACTAGCGGGAGTTTTGAGACCCAGTACTTC. The entire variable domain, with the rest obtained from reference TRBV5-1 and TRBJ2-5, is as follows: KAGVTQTPRYLIKTRGQQVTLSCSPISGHRSVSWYQQTPGQGLQFLFEYFSETQRNKGNFPGRFSGRQFSNSRSEMNVSTLELGDSALYLCASRTSGSFETQYFGPGTRLLVL.

The V call is TRBV6-5, the J call TRBJ1-4, with D possibly being TRBD1 (5 bases). CDR1 MNHEY and CDR2 SVGAGI come from the germline V gene. The V end was cut by 0 bases, the J end by 12 bases, with 14 bases between. CDR3 size: 14 residues. CDR3 in DNA: TGTGCCAGCAGTTACTCGAATTCGGGGGTGGAACTGTTTTTT. It specifies CASSYSNSGVELFF.

J is TRBJ2-3 and V is TRBV2, with 8 bases that match TRBD2. This CDR3 has 16 residues. V lost 6 bases and J lost 1; bases outside the gene matches: 9. CDR1 and CDR2 from the germline V gene are SNHLY and FYNNEI. The CDR3 DNA is TGTGCCAGCAGAGGATACGTAGCGGGACGCACAGATACGCAGTATTTT. Translating gives CASRGYVAGRTDTQYF.

The chain links TRBV20-1 to TRBJ1-1; D gene ambiguous. Germline V gives CDR1 DFQATT, CDR2 SNEGSKA (reference sequence). The CDR3 totals 13 residues. V was trimmed by 3 bases and J by 3 bases, leaving 11 bases between them. This CDR3 is CSASRTADTEAFF. The CDR3, as DNA: TGCAGTGCTAGTCGGACCGCGGACACTGAAGCTTTCTTT.

The chain carries TRBV18 and TRBJ2-7, with 7 positions matching TRBD1. CDR3 size: 14 residues. Germline CDR1 reads KGHSH; CDR2 reads LQKENI. Unmatched junction bases numbered 5, after V lost 6 bases and J lost 0 bases. The CDR3 loop reads CASSRDRTSYEQYF. For the CDR3, the DNA is TGTGCCAGCTCCCGGGACAGAACCTCCTACGAGCAGTACTTC. The full variable domain, in which reference TRBV18 and TRBJ2-7 provide the parts outside the CDR3, is NAGVMQNPRHLVRRRGQEARLRCSPMKGHSHVYWYRQLPEEGLKFMVYLQKENIIDESGMPKERFSAEFPKEGPSILRIQQVVRGDSAAYFCASSRDRTSYEQYFGPGTRLTVT.

The rearrangement links TRBV6-2 or TRBV6-3 to TRBJ2-1, with D maybe TRBD1 (5 bases). Germline V gives CDR1 MNHEY, CDR2 SVGEGT. CDR3 size: 16 residues. V lost 2 bases and J 8 bases, leaving 19 bases between the germline ends. In nucleotides, the CDR3 is TGTGCCAGCAGTTACGGGCTCACCAATGCCAGGGATGAGCAGTTCTTC. Translation: CASSYGLTNARDEQFF.

The chain joins TRBV12-3 or TRBV12-4 to TRBJ2-2; D remains ambiguous. The CDR3 consists of 13 residues. Deletions cut 6 bases from V and 5 bases from J, with 10 bases between. The CDR3 loop reads CASSHRPTGELFF. For the CDR3, the DNA is TGTGCCAGCAGCCACCGCCCTACCGGGGAGCTGTTTTTT.

The gene calls are TRBV6-1 and TRBJ2-5; D gene ambiguous. Trimming stripped 2 bases from V and 7 bases from J, with 11 bases between. CDR3 length: 13 residues. Germline CDR1 is MNHNS and CDR2 is SASEGT. This chain's CDR3 is CASSENQEGTQYF. The CDR3 bases are TGTGCCAGCAGTGAAAACCAAGAAGGGACCCAGTACTTC.